Shown below are 15 T cell receptor beta chains from a single sample sequenced in a study of blood T cell repertoires in COVID-19. Measured with immunoSEQ multiplex PCR; TCRdb has only the in-frame clones, and not every one. The table lists about 260,000 clones, approximately 82% of them singletons, with 4.6% in the top ten. The sample comprised peripheral blood. The origin of the receptors is a man aged 55 to 69 who had recovered from COVID-19.

The V gene is TRBV30, the J gene TRBJ1-5; the match to TRBD1 covers 8 bases. This CDR3 is built from 15 residues. J lost 0 bases, V lost 5 bases, and 6 bases had no gene match. CDR1 is GTSNPN, CDR2 SVGIG, per germline (reference sequence). The chain's CDR3 is CAWGGQGFSNQPQHF. The CDR3 DNA is TGTGCCTGGGGCGGACAGGGATTTAGCAATCAGCCCCAGCATTTT.

The chain joins TRBV2 to TRBJ1-2; possibly TRBD1 for D (6 bases). Looked up from germline, CDR1 is SNHLY and CDR2 is FYNNEI. V lost 7 bases and J lost 6, with 21 bases in between. This CDR3 spans 15 amino acids. The CDR3 bases are TGTGCCAGCACCTCTATAAGGGGGTTTTGGGATGGCTACACCTTC. Amino acids: CASTSIRGFWDGYTF.

The V gene is TRBV18, the J gene TRBJ2-7; D not resolved. Trimming pared 0 bases from V and 0 bases from J, leaving 6 bases between. CDR3 length: 14 amino acids. Germline V CDR1 and CDR2: KGHSH, LQKENI. The chain's CDR3 is CASSPPLRSYEQYF. The DNA for the CDR3 is TGTGCCAGCTCACCACCGTTGCGCTCCTACGAGCAGTACTTC.

The rearrangement joins TRBV3-1 (or the pseudogene TRBV3-2) to TRBJ2-2, with 12 bases fitting TRBD2. This CDR3 is built from 16 residues. After removal of 1 base from V and 4 bases from J, the junction contained 1 base not matched to a gene. The germline gives CDR1 LGHDT, CDR2 YNNKEL (reference sequence). DNA for the CDR3: TGTGCCAGCAGCCAAGGGACTAGCGGGATCACCGGGGAGCTGTTTTTT. Translation gives CASSQGTSGITGELFF.

The rearrangement links TRBV28 to TRBJ1-2; 8 nucleotides match TRBD1. Germline V lookup: CDR1 MDHEN, CDR2 SYDVKM. The CDR3 totals 16 residues. Trimming cost V 0 bases and J 4 bases; bases outside gene matches: 7. CDR3 nucleotide sequence: TGTGCCAGCAGTTTATGGGACAGGGAATACGGCTATGGCTACACCTTC. Translating gives CASSLWDREYGYGYTF.

This clone was recorded once. V gene TRBV7-6 combines with J gene TRBJ2-7, with 7 bases lining up with TRBD2. Looked up from germline, CDR1 is SGHVS and CDR2 is FNYEAQ. This CDR3 spans 14 amino acids. The junction had 6 bases not matched to a gene; V was cut back by 1 base and J by 6 bases. CDR3 nucleotides: TGTGCCAGCAGCTTAGGGGGGGGGTCGGGCGAGCAGTACTTC. The encoded protein is CASSLGGGSGEQYF.

The rearrangement links TRBV2 to TRBJ2-7; tentative D call: TRBD1 (5 bases). CDR3 length equals 14 residues. V lost 4 bases to trimming and J lost 0 bases, with 10 bases between them. Germline CDR1 SNHLY, CDR2 FYNNEI. The DNA for the CDR3 is TGTGCCAGCAGTGTGACAGCTAGCTCCTACGAGCAGTACTTC. Translation gives CASSVTASSYEQYF.

The rearrangement links TRBV7-9 to TRBJ2-7; 9 positions match TRBD2. V shed 1 base and J 6 bases; nucleotides not matched to a gene: 7. Germline V gives CDR1 SEHNR, CDR2 FQNEAQ (reference sequence). This CDR3 comprises 15 residues. DNA for the CDR3: TGTGCCAGCAGCTTAGTCGCTAGCGGGAAAGGCGAGCAGTACTTC. The encoded protein is CASSLVASGKGEQYF.

V usage is TRBV5-8 and J usage is TRBJ1-5, with TRBD1 matching 10 bases. After removal of 2 bases from V and 7 bases from J, the junction contained 9 bases not matched to a gene. The CDR3 spans 16 residues. Germline V gene data show CDR1 as SGHTS and CDR2 as YDEGEE. CDR3 DNA sequence: TGTGCCAGCAGCTTCCGGGACAGGGGATTATCGCAGCCCCAGCATTTT. Translating gives CASSFRDRGLSQPQHF.

J is TRBJ2-2 and V is TRBV6-1, with D possibly TRBD1 on 6 matching bases. V lost 2 bases and J 6 bases, leaving 13 bases between the germline ends. The CDR3 consists of 15 residues. Germline V lookup: CDR1 MNHNS, CDR2 SASEGT. CDR3 amino acids: CASSESRGRAGELFF. CDR3 bases: TGTGCCAGCAGTGAATCCAGGGGAAGGGCCGGGGAGCTGTTTTTT.

This clone was counted between two and nine times. This sequence joins TRBV20-1 and TRBJ2-7; tentatively, D is TRBD1 (6 bases). Trimming took 3 bases from V and 3 from J, leaving 15 bases between them. Germline V CDR1 and CDR2: DFQATT, SNEGSKA (reference sequence). The CDR3 length is 14 residues. The chain's CDR3 is CSASSGGSVYEQYF. Here the CDR3 DNA reads TGCAGTGCTAGTTCTGGGGGCTCTGTCTACGAGCAGTACTTC.

J is TRBJ1-2 and V is TRBV6-5; TRBD1 might be the D (5 bases). Germline CDR1 is MNHEY and CDR2 is SVGAGI. Trimming removed 10 bases at V and 2 bases at J, with 17 bases between. The CDR3 has 14 residues. CDR3 loop: CATRGTLSNYGYTF. The DNA of the CDR3 is TGTGCCACCCGGGGGACCTTATCGAACTATGGCTACACCTTC.

This chain joins TRBV7-2 and TRBJ2-1; TRBD1 matches 11 bases. The germline CDR1 and CDR2 sequences are SGHTA and FQGNSA. The junction had 18 bases not matched to a gene; V was cut back by 5 bases and J by 9 bases. This CDR3 is 18 amino acids long. CDR3 region: CASSPGQGQGVAGVEQFF. The CDR3 bases are TGTGCCAGCAGCCCGGGACAGGGACAGGGGGTAGCGGGAGTTGAGCAGTTCTTC.

This chain uses TRBV6-2 or TRBV6-3 with TRBJ2-3; 8 bases are shared with TRBD2. The J segment lost 1 base and the V segment lost 3 bases, leaving 15 bases of the junction unmatched. Germline lookup yields CDR1 MNHEY and CDR2 SVGEGT. The CDR3 has 19 residues. CDR3 residues: CASSYLLKSRGDRTDTQYF. For the CDR3, the DNA is TGTGCCAGCAGTTATTTGTTGAAATCGCGGGGGGACCGCACAGATACGCAGTATTTT.

A remark on this clone: Different DNA sequences within this sample yield the same CDR3. V gene TRBV30 combines with J gene TRBJ1-2, with unresolved D. Germline CDR1 GTSNPN, CDR2 SVGIG (reference sequence). Trimming removed 6 bases at V and 3 bases at J, with 14 bases between. The CDR3 length is 13 residues. The DNA of the CDR3 is TGTGCCTGTTCAGGATCTTGGGACTATGGCTACACCTTC. It translates to CACSGSWDYGYTF.